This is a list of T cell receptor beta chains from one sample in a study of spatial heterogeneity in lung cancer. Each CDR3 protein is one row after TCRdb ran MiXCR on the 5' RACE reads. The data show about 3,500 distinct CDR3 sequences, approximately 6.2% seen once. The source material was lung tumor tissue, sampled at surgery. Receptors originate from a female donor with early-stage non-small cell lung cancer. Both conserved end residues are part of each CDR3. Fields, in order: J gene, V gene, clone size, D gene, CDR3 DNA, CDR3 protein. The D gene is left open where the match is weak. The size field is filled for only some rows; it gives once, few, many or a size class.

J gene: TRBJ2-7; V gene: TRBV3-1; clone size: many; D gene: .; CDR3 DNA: TGTGCCAGCAGCCAAGCGAAGGGGGGAGGGCAGACCTACGAGCAGTACTTC; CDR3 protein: CASSQAKGGGQTYEQYF
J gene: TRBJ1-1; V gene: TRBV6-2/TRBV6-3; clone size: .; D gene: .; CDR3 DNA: TGTGCCAGCAGTTACGCGGGACTGCCGAACACTGAAGCTTTCTTT; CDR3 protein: CASSYAGLPNTEAFF
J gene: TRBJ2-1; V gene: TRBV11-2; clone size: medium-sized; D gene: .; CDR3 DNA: TGTGCCAGCAGCTTCCAACTAGGGGGCAATGAGCAGTTCTTC; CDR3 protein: CASSFQLGGNEQFF
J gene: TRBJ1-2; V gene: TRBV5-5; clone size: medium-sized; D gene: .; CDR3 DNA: TGTGCCAGCAGCCCTAACAGGGATGGCTACACCTTC; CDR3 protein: CASSPNRDGYTF
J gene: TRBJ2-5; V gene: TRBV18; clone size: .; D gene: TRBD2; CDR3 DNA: TGTGCCAGCTCACCTCCGGGACTAGCGGGAGGAGAAAGGGAGACCCAGTACTTC; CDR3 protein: CASSPPGLAGGERETQYF
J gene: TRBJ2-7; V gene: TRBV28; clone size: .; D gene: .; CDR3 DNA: TGTGCCAGCAGTTTACCCAGTTACTACGAGCAGTACTTC; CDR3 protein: CASSLPSYYEQYF
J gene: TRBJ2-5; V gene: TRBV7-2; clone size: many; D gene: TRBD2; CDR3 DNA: TGTGCCAGCAGCTTAGTAGCGGGAGGGCTAGAGACCCAGTACTTC; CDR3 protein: CASSLVAGGLETQYF
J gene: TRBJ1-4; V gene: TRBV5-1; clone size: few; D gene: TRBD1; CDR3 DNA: TGCGCCAGCAGTCCGAAGCCGCCCGGGACAGGGGGTGAAAAACTGTTTTTT; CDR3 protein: CASSPKPPGTGGEKLFF
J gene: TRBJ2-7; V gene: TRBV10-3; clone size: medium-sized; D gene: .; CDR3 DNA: TGTGCCTCTTCAGCGAGCTCCTACGAGCAGTACTTC; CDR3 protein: CASSASSYEQYF
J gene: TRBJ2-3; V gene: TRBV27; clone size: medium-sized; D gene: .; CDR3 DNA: TGTGCCAGCAGTTTAAAAGCTGGACAGCCGCTAAGCACAGATACGCAGTATTTT; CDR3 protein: CASSLKAGQPLSTDTQYF
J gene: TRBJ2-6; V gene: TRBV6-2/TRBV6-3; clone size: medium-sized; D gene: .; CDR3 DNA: TGTGCCAGCAGTTCACCTATTCAACTCGGGGCCAACGTCCTGACTTTC; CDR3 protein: CASSSPIQLGANVLTF
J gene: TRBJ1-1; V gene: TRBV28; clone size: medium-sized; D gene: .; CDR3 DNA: TGTGCCAGCAGTTTATCACAGGGTGAAGCTTTCTTT; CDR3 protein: CASSLSQGEAFF
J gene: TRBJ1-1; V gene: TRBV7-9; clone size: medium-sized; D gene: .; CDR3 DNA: TGTGCCAGCAGCTCACCGGGGTCTGCTGAAGCTTTCTTT; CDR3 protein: CASSSPGSAEAFF
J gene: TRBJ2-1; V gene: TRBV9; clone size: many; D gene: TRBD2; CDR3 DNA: TGTGCCAGCAGCGGGCCGGGACTAGCGGTTTCCTACAATGAGCAGTTCTTC; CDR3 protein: CASSGPGLAVSYNEQFF
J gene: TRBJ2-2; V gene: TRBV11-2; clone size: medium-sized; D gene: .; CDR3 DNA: TGTGCCAGCAGCACGGGACGTGCGAACACCGGGGAGCTGTTTTTT; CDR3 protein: CASSTGRANTGELFF
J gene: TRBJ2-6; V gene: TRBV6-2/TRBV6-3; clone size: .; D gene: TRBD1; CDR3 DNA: TGTGCCAGCAGAAAACGGACAGGGGCGCGCCCTGGGGCCAACGTCCTGACTTTC; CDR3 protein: CASRKRTGARPGANVLTF
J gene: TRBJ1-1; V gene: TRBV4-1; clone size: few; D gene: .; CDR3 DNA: TGCGCCAGCAGCTCATTGGGGTTACGGGGCACTGAAGCTTTCTTT; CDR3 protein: CASSSLGLRGTEAFF
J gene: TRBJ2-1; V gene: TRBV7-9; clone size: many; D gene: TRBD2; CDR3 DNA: TGTGCCAGCAGCTTCGGAGCGGGGCCGAGTAGCAATGAGCAGTTCTTC; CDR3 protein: CASSFGAGPSSNEQFF
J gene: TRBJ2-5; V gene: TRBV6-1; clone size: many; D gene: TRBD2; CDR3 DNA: TGTGCCAGCCGAGCGCCGGGCGGGGGGCAAGGGACCCAGTACTTC; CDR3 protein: CASRAPGGGQGTQYF
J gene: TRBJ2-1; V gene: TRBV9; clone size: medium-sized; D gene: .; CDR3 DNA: TGTGCCAGCAGCGCCGGGACTTACTACAATGAGCAGTTCTTC; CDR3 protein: CASSAGTYYNEQFF
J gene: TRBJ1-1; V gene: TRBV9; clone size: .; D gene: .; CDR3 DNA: TGTGCCAGCAGCGAGGACGGAACTAGACGCACTGAAGCTTTCTTC; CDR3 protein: CASSEDGTRRTEAFF
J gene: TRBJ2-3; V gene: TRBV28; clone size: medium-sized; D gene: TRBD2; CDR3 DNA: TGTGCCAGCAGCAACCTAGCGGTGGATAGCACAGATACGCAGTATTTT; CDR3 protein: CASSNLAVDSTDTQYF
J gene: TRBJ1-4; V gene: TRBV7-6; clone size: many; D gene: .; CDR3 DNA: TGTGCCAGCAGCTTAGGCCCGACAGATAATGAAAAACTGTTTTTT; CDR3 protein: CASSLGPTDNEKLFF
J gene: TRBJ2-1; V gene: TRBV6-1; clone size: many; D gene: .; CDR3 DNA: TGTGCCAGCAGTGAAAGAGGGTTTCCCTTCTACAATGAGCAGTTCTTC; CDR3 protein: CASSERGFPFYNEQFF
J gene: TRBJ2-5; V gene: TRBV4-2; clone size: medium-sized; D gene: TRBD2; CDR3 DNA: TGTGCCAGCAGCCAAGATCTACCCTTAGCGGGAGCGGTGGAGACCCAGTACTTC; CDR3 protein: CASSQDLPLAGAVETQYF
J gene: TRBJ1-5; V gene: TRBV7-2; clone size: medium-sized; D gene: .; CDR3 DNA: TGTGCCAGCAGCTTAGAACAAAATCAGCCCCAGCATTTT; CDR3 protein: CASSLEQNQPQHF
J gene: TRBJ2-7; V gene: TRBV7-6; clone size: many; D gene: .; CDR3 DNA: TGTGCCAGCAGCCTCGGCGGTAGCGGCTTTTACGAGCAGTACTTC; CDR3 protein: CASSLGGSGFYEQYF
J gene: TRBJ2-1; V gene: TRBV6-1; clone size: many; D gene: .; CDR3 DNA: TGTGCCAGCAGTGACCCCGCTATGGAGTTCTTC; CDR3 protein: CASSDPAMEFF
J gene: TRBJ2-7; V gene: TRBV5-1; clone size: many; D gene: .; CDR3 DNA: TGCGCCAGCAGCTCCCAGTCCTACGAGCAGTACTTC; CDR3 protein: CASSSQSYEQYF
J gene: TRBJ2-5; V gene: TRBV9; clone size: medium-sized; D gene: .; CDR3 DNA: TGTGCCAGCAGCGACGGGACTCTCTCCCAAGAGACCCAGTACTTC; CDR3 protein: CASSDGTLSQETQYF
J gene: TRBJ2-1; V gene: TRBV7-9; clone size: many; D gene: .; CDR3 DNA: TGTGCCAGCAGTTACAGCTACAATGAGCAGTTCTTC; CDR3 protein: CASSYSYNEQFF
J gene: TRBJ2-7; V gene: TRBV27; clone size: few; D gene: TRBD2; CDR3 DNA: TGTGCCAGCAGTCCCCTGGGAGGGGCAGTCTCCTACGAGCAGTACTTC; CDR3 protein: CASSPLGGAVSYEQYF
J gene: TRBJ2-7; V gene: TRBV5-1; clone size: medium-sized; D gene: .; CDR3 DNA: TGCGCCAGCAGCAGCCGGGGTTCCTCCTACGAGCAGTACTTC; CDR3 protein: CASSSRGSSYEQYF
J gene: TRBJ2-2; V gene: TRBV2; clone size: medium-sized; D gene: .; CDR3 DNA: TGTGCCAGCAGTGAACCCATACGGAGGGATCCGACCGGGGAGCTGTTTTTT; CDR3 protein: CASSEPIRRDPTGELFF
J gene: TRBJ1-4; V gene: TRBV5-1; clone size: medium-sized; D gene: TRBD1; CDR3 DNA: TGCGCCAGCAGCTTGGCGGGACAGGGGGAAAAACTGTTTTTT; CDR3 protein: CASSLAGQGEKLFF
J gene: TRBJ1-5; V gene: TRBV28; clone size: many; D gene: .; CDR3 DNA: TGTGCCAGCAGTTTAGGGCAGTTCAATCAGCCCCAGCATTTT; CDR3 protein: CASSLGQFNQPQHF
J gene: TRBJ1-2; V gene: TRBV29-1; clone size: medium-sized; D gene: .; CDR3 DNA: TGCAGCGTCCCTGACGTGTTCAATGGCTACACCTTC; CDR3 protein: CSVPDVFNGYTF
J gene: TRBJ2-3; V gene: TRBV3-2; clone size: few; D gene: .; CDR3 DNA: TGTGCCAGCAGACAGACGGGACAGGCCTCCACAGATACGCAGTATTTT; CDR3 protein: CASRQTGQASTDTQYF
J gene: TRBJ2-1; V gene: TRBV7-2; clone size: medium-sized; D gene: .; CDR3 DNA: TGTGCCAGCAGCTGGGGTGGGCGCGCCTACAATGAGCAGTTCTTC; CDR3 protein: CASSWGGRAYNEQFF